These 29 T cell receptor beta chains share one sample of origin, sequenced in a study of CD8+CD57+ T cells in acquired aplastic anemia. Profiling that covered TCR beta VDJ and CDR3 relied on genomic DNA as its template. TCRdb processed the reads anew with MiXCR; each CDR3 protein has one entry. Here the sample spans about 150,000 distinct CDR3 sequences, around half being singletons. Before being chosen for sequencing, patients had shown CD8+CD57+ cell expansion by flow cytometry. What was sequenced was sorted CD4+, CD8+, or CD8+CD57+ T cells (not recorded which) from PBMCs. These receptors were collected from a human donor with aplastic anemia.

This chain uses TRBV24-1 with TRBJ1-5; D ambiguous. Per the germline V gene, CDR1 is KGHDR and CDR2 is SFDVKD. Trimming stripped 3 bases from V and 6 bases from J, with 17 bases between. The CDR3 is 16 amino acids. The DNA for the CDR3 is TGTGCCACCAGTGATCCCACCCTTCCCCATGGTCAGCCCCAGCATTTT. This codes for CATSDPTLPHGQPQHF.

This CDR3 is CASNSGQSLQETQYF. The CDR3 DNA reads as TGTGCCAGCAATTCAGGACAGAGCCTCCAAGAGACCCAGTACTTC. The rearrangement joins TRBV3-1 to TRBJ2-5; weak D call: TRBD1 (6 bases). The ends were cut back, 7 bases at V and 1 base at J, with 16 bases in the middle. The CDR3 runs to 15 residues. Germline V gene lookup returns CDR1 LGHDT and CDR2 YNNKEL (reference sequence).

This clonotype was detected once. This chain uses TRBV15 with TRBJ1-2; D remains unclear. V dropped 4 bases and J dropped 4 bases, with 19 bases sitting between them. Germline CDR1 LNHNV, CDR2 YYDKDF (reference sequence). The CDR3 has 16 residues. The CDR3 DNA reads TGTGCCACCAGCAAAGCGGAAGGTCGCACGCGCTATGGCTACACCTTC. Translation: CATSKAEGRTRYGYTF.

The chain couples TRBV24-1 to TRBJ1-5; D ambiguous. CDR3 length equals 13 residues. From germline, CDR1 is KGHDR and CDR2 SFDVKD. Trimming cost V 1 base and J 4 bases, with 4 bases left between them. CDR3 amino acids: CATSDFRNQPQHF. The CDR3 DNA reads TGTGCCACCAGTGATTTTCGTAATCAGCCCCAGCATTTT.

This clonotype was observed many times. J is TRBJ2-1 and V is TRBV9; the match to TRBD2 covers 9 bases. This CDR3 is 13 amino acids long. Germline V gives CDR1 SGDLS, CDR2 YYNGEE. The V segment lost 7 bases and the J segment 8 bases; nucleotides outside the gene matches: 7. The CDR3 DNA sequence: TGTGCCAGCGGCGGGGGGGCCGGCTATGAGCAGTTCTTC. Translated, it gives CASGGGAGYEQFF.

Many counts were recorded for this clonotype. V gene TRBV4-1 combines with J gene TRBJ1-1; D not certain. The CDR3 consists of 13 residues. The germline V and J ends were trimmed by 5 bases and 1 base, with 8 bases remaining between them. Germline V gene lookup returns CDR1 MGHRA and CDR2 YSYEKL. The CDR3 region has the DNA TGCGCCAGCAGCGCCACACCGAACACTGAAGCTTTCTTT. Protein: CASSATPNTEAFF.

V usage is TRBV20-1 and J usage is TRBJ1-4; D uncertain. Trimming pared 4 bases from V and 4 bases from J, leaving 4 bases between. In germline, CDR1 is DFQATT, CDR2 SNEGSKA (reference sequence). This CDR3 contains 11 residues. Here the CDR3 reads CSATSNEKLFF. DNA of the CDR3: TGCAGTGCTACAAGTAATGAAAAACTGTTTTTT.

This clonotype was recorded a few times. A much larger clone lies one base from this, so it may be a read error. The rearrangement links TRBV5-4 to TRBJ1-1, with D uncertain. Germline V gene lookup returns CDR1 SGHNT and CDR2 YYREEE (reference sequence). This CDR3 comprises 13 residues. Here the CDR3 DNA reads TGTGCCGGCAGACCCGGACGGAACACTGAAGCTTTCTTT. This encodes CAGRPGRNTEAFF.

This chain joins TRBV7-9 and TRBJ1-2; D ambiguous. The V end was cut by 3 bases, the J end by 8 bases, with 10 bases between. The germline V gene encodes CDR1 SEHNR and CDR2 FQNEAQ (reference sequence). The CDR3 covers 12 residues. The CDR3 DNA is TGTGCCAGCAGCTTTGATTCGGGAGGCTACACCTTC. This translates into CASSFDSGGYTF.

This clonotype was seen just once. The CDR3: CSASSGGAADTQYF. DNA of the CDR3: TGCAGTGCTAGTAGCGGGGGGGCGGCAGATACGCAGTATTTT. The rearrangement uses TRBV20-1 and TRBJ2-3; TRBD2 agrees at 11 bases. V gave up 3 bases and J gave up 4 bases; unmatched junction bases: 3. CDR3 length: 14 amino acids. Germline CDR1 and CDR2: DFQATT and SNEGSKA (reference sequence).

The chain uses TRBV29-1 and TRBJ2-3, with D possibly TRBD1 on 5 matching bases. Germline loops: CDR1 SQVTM, CDR2 ANQGSEA. The CDR3 contains 13 residues. The V end was cut by 3 bases, the J end by 1 base, with 8 bases between. The CDR3 loop is CSVDDRGTDTQYF. The CDR3 bases are TGCAGCGTTGATGACAGAGGCACAGATACGCAGTATTTT.

This clonotype was observed many times. The V gene is TRBV9, the J gene TRBJ1-4, with unresolved D. Trimming removed 0 bases from V and 6 bases from J, with 6 bases in between. Germline CDR1 reads SGDLS; CDR2 reads YYNGEE. This CDR3 contains 13 residues. CDR3 bases: TGTGCCAGCAGCGTAGACCGAGATGAAAAACTGTTTTTT. This gives the protein CASSVDRDEKLFF.

The chain recombines TRBV24-1 with TRBJ2-2, with 10 bases aligning to TRBD2. V trimming: 6 bases; J trimming: 3 bases; junction bases outside the gene matches: 6. The CDR3 consists of 16 residues. From germline, CDR1 is KGHDR and CDR2 SFDVKD. The CDR3 region is CATSLAGGRDTGELFF. CDR3 DNA sequence: TGTGCCACCAGTTTAGCGGGGGGACGCGACACCGGGGAGCTGTTTTTT.

The chain is built from TRBV7-1 and TRBJ2-1; 12 bases agree with TRBD2. TRBV7-1 is identified as an open reading frame with a role that is uncertain. The CDR3 length is 18 residues. The trim removed 2 bases at V and 7 bases at J, leaving 12 bases unmatched. The CDR3 loop reads CASSSITSGRLGPNEQFF. CDR3 DNA: TGTGCCAGCAGCTCAATTACTAGCGGGAGGTTGGGGCCAAATGAGCAGTTCTTC.

The rearrangement uses TRBV20-1 and TRBJ2-7; tentative D call: TRBD2 (5 bases). V lost 5 bases and J lost 5, with 13 bases in between. Germline CDR1 is DFQATT and CDR2 is SNEGSKA (reference sequence). CDR3 length equals 12 residues. CDR3: CSASTTFHEQYF. The CDR3 nucleotides read TGCAGTGCTTCGACTACCTTTCACGAGCAGTACTTC.

The gene calls are TRBV20-1 and TRBJ2-2; D is ambiguous. The length of the CDR3 is 12 residues. Trimming shortened V by 1 base and J by 5 bases, and 5 bases separated the two germline ends. Germline V lookup: CDR1 DFQATT, CDR2 SNEGSKA (reference sequence). DNA of the CDR3: TGCAGTGCTAGAGTCGGGACCGGGGAGCTGTTTTTT. It encodes CSARVGTGELFF.

This chain connects TRBV4-1 to TRBJ1-4; D might be TRBD1 (5 bases). The V end was cut by 1 base, the J end by 1 base, with 7 bases between. Germline loops: CDR1 MGHRA, CDR2 YSYEKL. The CDR3 totals 15 residues. The CDR3 sequence is CASSQGGGTNEKLFF. The CDR3 DNA reads TGCGCCAGCAGCCAAGGTGGGGGAACTAATGAAAAACTGTTTTTT.

Note on this clonotype: A much larger clone differs by one base, so this may be a read error. The chain carries TRBV11-2 and TRBJ1-1, with a weak D call TRBD1 (6 bases). Germline V gives CDR1 SGHAT, CDR2 FQNNGV. Deletions cut 8 bases from V and 6 bases from J, with 25 bases between. CDR3 size: 16 residues. Written as DNA, the CDR3 is TGTGCCAGCGGCCCATATGACGCCCTGACAGGAGCTGAAGCTTTCTTT. Translation gives CASGPYDALTGAEAFF.

This clonotype was recorded at least ten times. V and J are TRBV19 and TRBJ1-4; D remains unclear. This CDR3 is 14 amino acids long. Germline CDR1 and CDR2: LNHDA and SQIVND (reference sequence). V was trimmed by 5 bases and J by 7 bases, leaving 14 bases between them. Here the CDR3 DNA reads TGTGCCAGTAGTTGGGGTGGGTTAGGTGAAAAACTGTTTTTT. The encoded protein is CASSWGGLGEKLFF.

The genes are TRBV7-9 and TRBJ1-4; 7 bases are shared with TRBD1. V dropped 5 bases and J dropped 8; count of bases not matched to a gene: 8. Germline CDR1 reads SEHNR; CDR2 reads FQNEAQ (reference sequence). The CDR3 is made up of 14 amino acids. The CDR3 sequence: CASSNRDSQEKLFF. Written as DNA, the CDR3 is TGTGCCAGCAGCAACCGGGACAGTCAGGAAAAACTGTTTTTT.

The rearrangement joins TRBV11-2 to TRBJ2-7; TRBD2 matches at 11 bases. Germline trimming cut 4 bases from V and 5 bases from J; bases unmatched to any gene: 7. The germline V gene has CDR1 SGHAT and CDR2 FQNNGV. The CDR3 contains 15 residues. The CDR3 protein is CASSSLAGGRNEQYF. CDR3 nucleotides: TGTGCCAGCAGCTCCTTAGCGGGAGGGAGAAACGAGCAGTACTTC.

This clonotype was counted ten times or more. CDR3 sequence reads: CSAIPLAGGKRRDEQFF. DNA for the CDR3: TGCAGTGCGATCCCCCTAGCGGGGGGGAAACGGCGTGATGAGCAGTTCTTC. The V gene is TRBV20-1, the J gene TRBJ2-1; 12 bases are a match to TRBD2. With 6 bases clipped from V and 8 bases from J, the junction kept 17 bases outside the gene matches. The CDR3 totals 17 residues. In germline, CDR1 is DFQATT, CDR2 SNEGSKA (reference sequence).

Worth noting for this clonotype: No conserved phenylalanine or tryptophan ends this CDR3, so it is likely a read error. This chain connects TRBV4-1 to TRBJ2-7; 10 nucleotides agree with TRBD1. V lost 1 base to trimming and J lost 7 bases; unmatched junction nucleotides: 7. CDR3 size: 15 residues. CDR1 and CDR2 from the germline V gene are MGHRA and YSYEKL. The CDR3 region has the DNA TGCGCCAGCAGCCAAGGGGGGACAGGGGCGTGGGAGCAGTACCTC. Translating gives CASSQGGTGAWEQYL.

The table lists this clonotype with many counts. The chain employs TRBV19 and TRBJ2-1; 14 bases map to TRBD2. Unmatched junction bases numbered 2, after V lost 4 bases and J lost 6 bases. From germline, CDR1 is LNHDA and CDR2 SQIVND (reference sequence). This CDR3 comprises 15 residues. In DNA form, the CDR3 reads TGTGCCAGTAGTACGACTAGCGGGGGGGCCAATGAGCAGTTCTTC. Translation gives CASSTTSGGANEQFF.

Note on this clonotype: A read error may be the cause here, since a much bigger clone is one base away. The chain couples TRBV5-1 to TRBJ1-2; D is uncertain. The germline V gene encodes CDR1 SGHRS and CDR2 YFSETQ. The CDR3 consists of 15 residues. The V and J ends lost 0 bases and 8 bases respectively, with 17 bases between them. The CDR3 region is CASSLDVRADGGYTF. Here the CDR3 DNA reads TGCGCCAGCAGCTTGGATGTCAGAGCCGACGGCGGCTACACCTTC.

V gene TRBV19 combines with J gene TRBJ2-7; TRBD2 matches 8 bases. The CDR3 is 12 residues long. The germline V gene has CDR1 LNHDA and CDR2 SQIVND (reference sequence). The junction had 4 bases not matched to a gene; V was cut back by 6 bases and J by 6 bases. This CDR3 is CASRSAGGEQYF. As DNA, the CDR3 is TGTGCCAGTAGGAGCGCGGGAGGCGAGCAGTACTTC.

This rearrangement joins TRBV11-1 to TRBJ2-2; possibly TRBD1 or TRBD2 for D (5 bases each). This CDR3 has 18 amino acids. The V end lost 7 bases, the J end lost 4 bases, and 25 bases lay between the germline ends. Germline V CDR1 and CDR2: SGHAT, FQDESV (reference sequence). CDR3 in DNA: TGTGCCAGCAATAAGCGAGACAGTCACCTCGGGGCCACCGGGGAGCTGTTTTTT. The encoded protein is CASNKRDSHLGATGELFF.

This rearrangement joins TRBV15 to TRBJ2-1; the D gene is possibly TRBD2 (6 bases). The CDR3 is 18 residues long. The V and J ends lost 0 bases and 1 base respectively, with 16 bases between them. CDR1 LNHNV and CDR2 YYDKDF come from the germline V gene (reference sequence). Here the CDR3 reads CATSRDWSLRGSYNEQFF. CDR3 DNA: TGTGCCACCAGCAGAGATTGGTCCTTGCGGGGTTCCTACAATGAGCAGTTCTTC. The variable domain in full, completed from reference TRBV15 and TRBJ2-1, reads DAMVIQNPRYQVTQFGKPVTLSCSQTLNHNVMYWYQQKSSQAPKLLFHYYDKDFNNEADTPDNFQSRRPNTSFCFLDIRSPGLGDTAMYLCATSRDWSLRGSYNEQFFGPGTRLTVL.

The chain couples TRBV7-9 to TRBJ2-6; no definite D call. Deletions cut 5 bases from V and 2 bases from J, with 10 bases between. From germline, CDR1 is SEHNR and CDR2 FQNEAQ (reference sequence). The CDR3 covers 15 residues. The CDR3 bases are TGTGCCAGCAGCCACACAGCCACTGGGGCCAACGTCCTGACTTTC. Translation gives CASSHTATGANVLTF.